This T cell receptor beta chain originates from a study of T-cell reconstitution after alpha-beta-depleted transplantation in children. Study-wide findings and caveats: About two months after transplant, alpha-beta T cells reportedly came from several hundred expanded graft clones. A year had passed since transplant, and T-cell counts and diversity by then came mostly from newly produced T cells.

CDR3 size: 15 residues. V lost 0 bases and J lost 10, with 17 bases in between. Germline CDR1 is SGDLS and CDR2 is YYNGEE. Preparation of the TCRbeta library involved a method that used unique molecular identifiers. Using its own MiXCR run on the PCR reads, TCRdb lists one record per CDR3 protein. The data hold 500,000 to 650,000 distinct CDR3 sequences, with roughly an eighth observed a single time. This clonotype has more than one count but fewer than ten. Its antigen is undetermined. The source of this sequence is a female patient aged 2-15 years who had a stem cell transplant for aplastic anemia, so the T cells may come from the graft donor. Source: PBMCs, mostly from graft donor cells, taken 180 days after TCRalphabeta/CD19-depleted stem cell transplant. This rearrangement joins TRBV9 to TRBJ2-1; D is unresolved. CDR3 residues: CASSVGTYSAPEQFF. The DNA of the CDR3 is TGTGCCAGCAGCGTAGGGACCTACTCGGCCCCCGAGCAGTTCTTC.